This T cell receptor (beta chain) was documented in a study of blood T cells in healthy people across ages. This clonotype was detected a few times. The target antigen is unknown. A second PCR, run for about 7 to 12 cycles, used a sample-barcoded 5' primer plus a J-beta primer mix. One entry per CDR3 protein, called by TCRdb with MiXCR from the 5' RACE reads. The sample records around 1,600,000 distinct CDR3 sequences, 35% to 45% being singletons. Findings of the study overall: Age showed a roughly linear inverse relationship with TCR beta diversity per million T cells. The study regarded diversity estimates from one million T cells as underestimates.

The receptor was derived from a woman aged 18 to 35 in good health. Material for sequencing was blood.

CDR3 sequence reads: CASRTLAGGNEQFF. The CDR3 DNA sequence: TGTGCCAGCCGAACCTTAGCGGGAGGCAATGAGCAGTTCTTC. The chain couples TRBV27 to TRBJ2-1; TRBD2 matches at 10 bases. Trimming at V came to 8 bases and at J to 6 bases, leaving 7 bases not matched to a gene. The germline V gene encodes CDR1 MNHEY and CDR2 SMNVEV (reference sequence). The CDR3 runs to 14 residues.